This T cell receptor (beta chain) is from a study of blood T cell repertoires in COVID-19. As for the study in general: Samples came from the United States, Italy and Spain, spanning acute and convalescent COVID-19. PBMCs, B-cell-depleted T cells, or T cells were the source of the cDNA or gDNA that made up the material.

This clone was observed a handful of times. The same CDR3 is also encoded by other DNA sequences in this sample. In the original workflow: By means of reference gene primer amplification, nucleated cell counts were estimated. Generated by immunoSEQ multiplex PCR, the TCRdb table keeps only in-frame clones and is missing some. V and J calls and clone size are those listed in that table; D and trimming were worked out from the DNA. The data hold around 90,000 clones, with approximately 80% observed a single time. The clonotype was recovered from a human donor in a cohort sampled during active COVID-19. Sequenced: peripheral blood.

The CDR3 loop is CASSSGDSAYEQYF. CDR3 DNA sequence: TGTGCCAGCAGCTCCGGGGACTCAGCCTACGAGCAGTACTTC. The chain uses TRBV7-9 and TRBJ2-7; TRBD2 might be the D (6 bases). Germline values: CDR1 SEHNR, CDR2 FQNEAQ (reference sequence). Trimming took off 4 bases at V and 2 bases at J, with 12 bases between the two ends. The CDR3 consists of 14 residues.